The 8 T cell receptor beta chains listed next were all sequenced from one sample in a study of T cells in Graves' hyperthyroidism and ophthalmopathy. TCR beta CDR3 region amplification was performed from RNA transcripts. In the first-round RT-PCR of the TCR CDR3, the HTBI primer set was used. Each CDR3 protein is one row after TCRdb ran MiXCR on the multiplex PCR reads. The sample has around 540,000 distinct CDR3 sequences, about half seen once. The material sequenced was peripheral blood or thyroid tissue (not recorded which). These receptors were taken from a woman between 18 and 30 years old with Graves' hyperthyroidism.

The chain combines TRBV5-1 with TRBJ1-1; no definite D call. The V end was cut by 3 bases, the J end by 2 bases, with 14 bases between. Germline-derived CDR1 and CDR2 are SGHRS and YFSETQ. This CDR3 has 15 amino acids. This chain's CDR3 is CASSSYPGPNTEAFF. The CDR3 region has the DNA TGCGCCAGCAGCTCCTACCCGGGCCCCAACACTGAAGCTTTCTTT.

The rearrangement uses TRBV7-2 and TRBJ1-2; D might be TRBD1 (5 bases). Germline V CDR1 and CDR2: SGHTA, FQGNSA. V was pared by 5 bases and J by 5 bases, with 18 bases between. The CDR3 totals 15 residues. The CDR3 reads CASSAPGRFNYGYTF. The CDR3 nucleotides read TGTGCCAGCAGCGCGCCAGGGAGATTCAATTATGGCTACACCTTC.

This clonotype was seen more than once but under ten times. The V gene is TRBV7-3, the J gene TRBJ2-7; 11 positions agree with TRBD2. Germline-derived CDR1 and CDR2 are SGHTA and FQGTGA. The CDR3 length is 18 residues. V lost 5 bases to trimming and J lost 0 bases; unmatched junction nucleotides: 12. CDR3 bases: TGTGCCAGCAGCGCCTTTACCGGGACTAGCGGAAGCTCCTACGAGCAGTACTTC. Translated: CASSAFTGTSGSSYEQYF. The full variable domain, with the rest looked up from reference TRBV7-3 and TRBJ2-7, is GAGVSQTPSNKVTEKGKYVELRCDPISGHTALYWYRQSLGQGPEFLIYFQGTGAADDSGLPNDRFFAVRPEGSVSTLKIQRTERGDSAVYLCASSAFTGTSGSSYEQYFGPGTRLTVT.

The genes are TRBV6-5 and TRBJ1-5; tentative D call: TRBD1 (6 bases). CDR1 and CDR2 from the germline V gene are MNHEY and SVGAGI. The CDR3 is 12 residues long. The V end was cut by 6 bases, the J end by 6 bases, with 9 bases between. CDR3 residues: CASRTGIQPQHF. The CDR3 DNA reads TGTGCCAGCAGAACAGGGATTCAGCCCCAGCATTTT.

The V call is TRBV7-2, the J call TRBJ1-1; 7 bases fit TRBD1. This CDR3 region has 14 residues. J lost 4 bases, V lost 5 bases, and 7 bases had no gene match. Germline assignment: CDR1 SGHTA and CDR2 FQGNSA. The CDR3 reads CASSPGTDGTEAFF. CDR3 sequence (DNA): TGTGCCAGCAGCCCAGGGACAGATGGCACTGAAGCTTTCTTT. Full variable domain (outside the CDR3, taken from reference TRBV7-2 and TRBJ1-1): GAGVSQSPSNKVTEKGKDVELRCDPISGHTALYWYRQSLGQGLEFLIYFQGNSAPDKSGLPSDRFSAERTGGSVSTLTIQRTQQEDSAVYLCASSPGTDGTEAFFGQGTRLTVV.

The V call is TRBV7-9, the J call TRBJ1-2; D may be TRBD1 (6 bases). The germline V gene encodes CDR1 SEHNR and CDR2 FQNEAQ (reference sequence). CDR3 length equals 13 residues. The V gene lost 3 bases and the J gene lost 8 bases, with 13 bases spanning the gap. CDR3 loop: CASSLGAGLGYTF. The CDR3 DNA is TGTGCCAGCAGCTTGGGGGCCGGCCTAGGCTACACCTTC.

This clonotype was detected only once. This may be a read error, as it is one base from a much larger clone. The chain joins TRBV19 to TRBJ1-6; TRBD1 matches at 7 bases. After removal of 11 bases from V and 10 bases from J, the junction contained 11 bases not matched to a gene. Germline V CDR1 and CDR2: LNHDA, SQIVND (reference sequence). The CDR3 runs 13 residues. Written as DNA, the CDR3 is TGTGCCTGTAAAGGGACAGTCTGGTCACCCCTCCACTTT. Encoded protein: CACKGTVWSPLHF.

The rearrangement joins TRBV6-5 to TRBJ2-5; the D is unclear. The J call may be in error: the DNA end matches TRBJ2-1 better. The CDR3 has 14 amino acids. The germline CDR1 and CDR2 sequences are MNHEY and SVGAGI. CDR3 sequence: CASSYLSSYNEQFF. The CDR3 DNA follows: TGTGCCAGCAGTTACCTGAGCTCCTACAATGAGCAGTTCTTC.